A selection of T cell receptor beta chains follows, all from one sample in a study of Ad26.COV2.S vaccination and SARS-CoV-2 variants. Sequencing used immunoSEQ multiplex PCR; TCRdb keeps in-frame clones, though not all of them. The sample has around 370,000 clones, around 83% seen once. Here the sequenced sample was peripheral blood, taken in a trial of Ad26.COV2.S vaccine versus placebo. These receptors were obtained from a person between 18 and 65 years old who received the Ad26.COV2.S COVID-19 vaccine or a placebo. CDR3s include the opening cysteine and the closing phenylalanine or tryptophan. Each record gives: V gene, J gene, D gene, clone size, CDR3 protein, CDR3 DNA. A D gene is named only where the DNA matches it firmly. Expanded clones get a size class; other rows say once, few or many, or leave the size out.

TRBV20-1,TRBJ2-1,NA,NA,CSASSGYNEQFF,TGCAGTGCTAGTTCCGGATACAATGAGCAGTTCTTC
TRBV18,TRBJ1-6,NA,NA,CASSPSSLSNSPLHF,TGTGCCAGCTCACCATCTTCCCTGAGTAATTCACCCCTCCACTTT
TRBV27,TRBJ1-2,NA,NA,CASSLRGVGYTF,TGTGCCAGCAGTTTGAGGGGGGTCGGCTACACCTTC
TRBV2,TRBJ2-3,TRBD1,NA,CASTRGQGIYTDTQYF,TGTGCCAGCACCAGGGGGCAGGGGATCTACACAGATACGCAGTATTTT
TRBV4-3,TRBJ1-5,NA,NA,CASSQELGQNSNQPQHF,TGCGCCAGCAGCCAAGAATTGGGCCAGAATAGCAATCAGCCCCAGCATTTT
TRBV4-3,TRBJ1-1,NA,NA,CASSQDAGNTEAFF,TGCGCCAGCAGCCAAGACGCAGGGAACACTGAAGCTTTCTTT
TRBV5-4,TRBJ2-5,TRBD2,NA,CASSPATSGFQETQYF,TGTGCCAGCAGCCCGGCTACTAGCGGCTTCCAAGAGACCCAGTACTTC
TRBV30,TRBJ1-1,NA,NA,CAWSGAALMNTEAFF,TGTGCCTGGAGTGGCGCAGCCCTAATGAACACTGAAGCTTTCTTT
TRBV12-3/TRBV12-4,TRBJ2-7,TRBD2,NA,CASSLRSGGEQYF,TGTGCCAGCAGTTTAAGGAGCGGGGGCGAGCAGTACTTC
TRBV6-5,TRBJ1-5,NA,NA,CASAGESNQPQHF,TGTGCCAGCGCTGGGGAAAGCAATCAGCCCCAGCATTTT
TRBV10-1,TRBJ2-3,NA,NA,CASSDVGGVDTQYF,TGCGCCAGCAGTGATGTGGGAGGAGTGGATACGCAGTATTTT
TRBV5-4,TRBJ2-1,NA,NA,CASSFTGGVGAYNEQFF,TGTGCCAGCAGCTTCACCGGGGGAGTGGGAGCCTACAATGAGCAGTTCTTC
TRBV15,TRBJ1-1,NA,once,CATSRAQQGPRGTEAFF,TGTGCCACCAGCAGGGCCCAACAGGGCCCCAGAGGCACTGAAGCTTTCTTT
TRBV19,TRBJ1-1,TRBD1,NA,CASTNRGRGVNTEAFF,TGTGCCAGTACTAACAGGGGGCGTGGAGTGAACACTGAAGCTTTCTTT
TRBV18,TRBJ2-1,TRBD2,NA,CASSLTSGGGRMEEQFF,TGTGCCAGCTCACTTACATCGGGTGGCGGGAGGATGGAGGAGCAGTTCTTC
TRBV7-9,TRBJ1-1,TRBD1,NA,CASSPETGGSDTEAFF,TGTGCCAGCAGCCCGGAGACAGGGGGGTCGGACACTGAAGCTTTCTTT
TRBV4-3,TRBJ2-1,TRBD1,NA,CASSRNPGQEYNEQFF,TGCGCCAGCAGCCGGAACCCCGGACAGGAGTACAATGAGCAGTTCTTC
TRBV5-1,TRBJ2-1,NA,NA,CASTKQRAGPNEQFF,TGCGCCAGCACAAAGCAGCGGGCAGGACCAAATGAGCAGTTCTTC
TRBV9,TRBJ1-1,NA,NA,CASSVMAASLGTEAFF,TGTGCCAGCAGCGTTATGGCAGCTAGCCTGGGCACTGAAGCTTTCTTT
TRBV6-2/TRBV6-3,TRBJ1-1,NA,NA,CASSYSTTGRNTEAFF,TGTGCCAGCAGTTACTCCACCACAGGGAGGAACACTGAAGCTTTCTTT
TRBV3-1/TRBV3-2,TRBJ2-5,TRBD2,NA,CASSHQRMTGGLKTQYF,TGTGCCAGCAGCCACCAGAGAATGACGGGGGGGCTTAAGACCCAGTACTTC
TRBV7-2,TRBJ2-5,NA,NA,CASSPWGGRETQYF,TGTGCCAGCAGCCCCTGGGGGGGGCGCGAGACCCAGTACTTC
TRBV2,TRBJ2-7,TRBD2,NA,CASRTGLAVSYEQYF,TGTGCCAGCAGGACGGGACTAGCGGTCTCCTACGAGCAGTACTTC
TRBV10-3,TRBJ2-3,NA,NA,CAISNPGESSDTQYF,TGTGCCATCAGTAACCCCGGGGAGTCGTCAGATACGCAGTATTTT
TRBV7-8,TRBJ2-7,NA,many,CASSPEHTYEQYF,TGTGCCAGCAGCCCGGAACATACCTACGAGCAGTACTTC
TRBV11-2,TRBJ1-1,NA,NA,CASSFTPGTEAFF,TGTGCCAGCAGCTTTACCCCGGGCACTGAAGCTTTCTTT
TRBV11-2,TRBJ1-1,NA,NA,CASSLAGTEAFF,TGTGCCAGCAGCTTAGCAGGGACAGAAGCTTTCTTT
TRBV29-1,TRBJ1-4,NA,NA,CSVGGAATEKLFF,TGCAGCGTAGGGGGTGCGGCCACGGAAAAACTGTTTTTT
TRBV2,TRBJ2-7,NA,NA,CASSGQTYEQYF,TGTGCCAGCAGCGGGCAGACCTACGAGCAGTACTTC
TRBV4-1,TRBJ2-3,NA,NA,CASGGAGLTTDTQYF,TGCGCCAGTGGGGGGGCAGGCCTAACCACAGATACGCAGTATTTT
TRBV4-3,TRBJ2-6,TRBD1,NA,CASSQVGQGISGANVLTF,TGCGCCAGCAGCCAAGTGGGACAGGGGATCTCTGGGGCCAACGTCCTGACTTTC
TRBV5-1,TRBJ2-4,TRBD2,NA,CASSFGASGSWVQNIQYF,TGCGCCAGCAGCTTCGGCGCTAGCGGGAGTTGGGTCCAAAACATTCAGTACTTC
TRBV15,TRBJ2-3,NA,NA,CATSRDLWKNTDTQYF,TGTGCCACCAGCAGAGATCTTTGGAAGAACACAGATACGCAGTATTTT
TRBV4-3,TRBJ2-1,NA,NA,CASSQEHGTTYNEQFF,TGCGCCAGCAGCCAAGAACACGGGACCACTTACAATGAGCAGTTCTTC
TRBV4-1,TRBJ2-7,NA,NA,CASSQASSGVGYEQYF,TGCGCCAGCAGCCAAGCATCTTCAGGGGTCGGCTACGAGCAGTACTTC
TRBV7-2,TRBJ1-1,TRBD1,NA,CASSLRQGTEAFF,TGTGCCAGCAGCTTACGACAGGGTACTGAAGCTTTCTTT
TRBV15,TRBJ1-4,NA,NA,CATPGGSTNEKLFF,TGTGCCACCCCCGGGGGGTCTACTAATGAAAAACTGTTTTTT
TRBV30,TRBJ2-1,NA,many,CAWSVGFDEQFF,TGTGCCTGGAGTGTCGGGTTTGATGAGCAGTTCTTC
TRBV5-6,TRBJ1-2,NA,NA,CASSLGGFYGYTF,TGTGCCAGCAGCTTGGGAGGGTTTTATGGCTACACCTTC
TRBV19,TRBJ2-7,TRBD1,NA,CASSAMTGNAVCEQYF,TGTGCCAGTAGTGCCATGACAGGGAATGCCGTCTGCGAGCAGTACTTC
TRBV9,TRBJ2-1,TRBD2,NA,CASSVSGLAGGVEQFF,TGTGCCAGCAGCGTATCGGGACTAGCGGGAGGGGTTGAGCAGTTCTTC
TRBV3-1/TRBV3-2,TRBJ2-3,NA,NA,CASSQNTDTQYF,TGTGCCAGCAGCCAAAACACAGATACGCAGTATTTT
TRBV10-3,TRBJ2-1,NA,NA,CAISAEGRGIPNEQFF,TGTGCCATCAGTGCTGAAGGCCGGGGGATACCTAATGAGCAGTTCTTC
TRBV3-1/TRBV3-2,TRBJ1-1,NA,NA,CASSPGERHTEAFF,TGTGCCAGCAGCCCCGGGGAGAGACACACTGAAGCTTTCTTT
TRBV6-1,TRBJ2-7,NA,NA,CASSEGTGLMSYEQYF,TGTGCCAGCAGTGAAGGCACGGGGTTGATGTCCTACGAGCAGTACTTC
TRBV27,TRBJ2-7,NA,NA,CASSLGGHSYEQYF,TGTGCCAGCAGTTTAGGGGGACACTCCTACGAGCAGTACTTC
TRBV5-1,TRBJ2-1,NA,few,CASSLVGGAYNEQFF,TGCGCCAGCAGCTTAGTGGGCGGTGCCTACAATGAGCAGTTCTTC
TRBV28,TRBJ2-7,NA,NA,CASSKTQTYEQYF,TGTGCCAGCAGTAAGACTCAAACCTACGAGCAGTACTTC
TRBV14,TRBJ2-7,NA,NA,CASRNTLAALSYEQYF,TGTGCCAGCAGAAATACATTAGCGGCCCTCTCCTACGAGCAGTACTTC